The entry below describes one TCR beta chain. This clone's antigen is unknown. Nothing much larger sits one base from this clone, and base qualities are not available. TCRbeta CDR3 regions were amplified from genomic DNA using the immunoSEQ Assay, a bias-controlled multiplex PCR. From the authors' description of their analysis: Within the assay, amplification of reference gene primers was used to estimate how many nucleated cells each sample contained. To quantify the absolute abundance of each unique TCRbeta CDR3 rearrangement, sequence reads were collapsed and filtered. Productive Simpson clonality was computed per sample as the square root of Simpson's diversity index over productive rearrangements. TCRdb carries this immuneACCESS record with in-frame sequences only. Its versions omit some clonotypes, under half of them owing to an unresolved V gene in the studies checked, with the rest unexplained. V and J calls and clone size are copied from that table; D and trimming were computed from the DNA. The sample contains 140,000 to 150,000 clones, about 80% of them found a single time. The leading ten clones occupy around 3.4% of the sample.

This entry comes from a study of blood T cell repertoires in COVID-19 (dated by TCRdb to the early 2020s). Broadly, across the study: Samples covering the acute and convalescent phases of COVID-19 were provided by collaborators in the United States, Italy and Spain. Samples came from the ongoing ImmuneRACE study (first 160 participants) plus 1,254 subjects from 6 global collaborators. A freely available public database, intended as a resource for researchers studying the immune response to SARS-CoV-2, is where the repertoires were released. Where available, HLA class I and class II types were taken from metadata supplied by the sample provider and were not determined by assay-based typing. A de-identified subject ID, COVID-19 status, age in years and sex were almost always included in the sample metadata. The dataset comprised deeply sampled blood TCRbeta repertoires from subjects exposed to, actively infected with, or recovered from COVID-19. The material from the prospective study consisted of cDNA or gDNA derived from T cells, B-cell-depleted T cells, or PBMCs.

Overall study outcomes, separate from this receptor: Clinical and demographic metadata were provided uncurated, with the amount varying by source and participant.

Samples from volunteer blood donors who had recovered from COVID-19 were contributed by a second Seattle source. Whole blood was collected in K2EDTA tubes by collaborating institutions according to the institutions' own protocols. For TCRbeta analysis, collaborators shipped samples in one of three forms: frozen whole blood, isolated PBMCs, or DNA extracted from either of those sample types. V loses 4 bases, J loses 2 bases, and the germline ends lie 6 bases apart. The germline V gene (reference sequence) yields MNHEY for CDR1 and SMNVEV for CDR2. Spanning cysteine to phenylalanine, the CDR3 consists of 13 amino acids. Kept here is only the CDR3 DNA, which spans 39 bases and is read in frame from base 1.

Sequencing input: peripheral blood. The chain links TRBV27 with TRBJ2-1; the D gene cannot be resolved reliably. The TCR sequence derives from a man in his sixties or seventies who had recovered from COVID-19. The encoded CDR3 is CASSYGAYNEQFF. The DNA sequence is as follows: TGTGCCAGCAGTTACGGAGCCTACAATGAGCAGTTCTTC.